This paragraph reports one T cell receptor (beta chain). This sample stems from a study of blood T cell repertoires in COVID-19. Background on the study: PBMCs, B-cell-depleted T cells, or T cells were the source of the cDNA or gDNA that made up the material.

This CDR3 spans 15 amino acids. Germline CDR1 is SGHDT and CDR2 is YYEEEE. Trimming stripped 4 bases from V and 2 bases from J, with 10 bases between. The repertoire was sequenced with immunoSEQ multiplex PCR; TCRdb's copy has only in-frame clones and lacks some. Of about 49,000 clones in the sample, more than 85% were seen once. This TCR came from a human donor in a cohort sampled during active COVID-19. The specimen was peripheral blood. The chain carries TRBV5-6 and TRBJ2-6, with D unclear. CDR3 coding DNA: TGTGCCAGCAGCGCAGACTTGGCTGGGGCCAACGTCCTGACTTTC. It encodes CASSADLAGANVLTF.